A selection of T cell receptor beta chains follows, all from one sample in a study of T cell responses to AZD1222 COVID-19 vaccine. Some clones are missing from TCRdb's copy, which holds only in-frame ones; the method was immunoSEQ multiplex PCR. The table includes about 86,000 clones, about 78% detected once. The sequenced sample was peripheral blood, obtained on day 0 of AZD1222 vaccination. These TCRs come from an adult in good health. Both conserved end residues are part of each CDR3. D genes are given only for firm matches. Where a row states a size, it is once, few, many or the class of an expanded clone; other rows omit it.

TRBV3-1/TRBV3-2	few	TRBJ2-3	NA	TGTGCCAGCAGCCCCTCTTACGGGGATACGCAGTATTTT	CASSPSYGDTQYF
TRBV7-9	NA	TRBJ2-2	NA	TGTGCCAGCAGCCCCAGGGGGGGGACGGTCGGGGAGCTGTTTTTT	CASSPRGGTVGELFF
TRBV27	once	TRBJ1-1	NA	TGTGCCAGCAGCCCACCGGGCGGGGGGGTGGCCACTGAAGCTTTCTTT	CASSPPGGGVATEAFF
TRBV7-2	NA	TRBJ2-7	NA	TGTGCCAGCAGCTTCCAATCAGGGGACTCCTACGAGCAGTACTTC	CASSFQSGDSYEQYF
TRBV5-4	NA	TRBJ1-1	NA	TGTGCCAGCAGCCTGGAGACAGTTTCGAACACTGAAGCTTTCTTT	CASSLETVSNTEAFF
TRBV6-5	NA	TRBJ1-2	TRBD1	TGTGCCAGCAGTTACTTCTACAGGGGGTCGGGATTCGGCTACACCTTC	CASSYFYRGSGFGYTF
TRBV7-8	NA	TRBJ1-2	NA	TGTGCCAGCAGCTGGGGACTGTACTATGGCTACACCTTC	CASSWGLYYGYTF
TRBV7-9	NA	TRBJ2-7	NA	TGTGCCAGCAGCCCCCCTAGGGTAGCCTACGAGCAGTACTTC	CASSPPRVAYEQYF
TRBV11-3	NA	TRBJ1-1	NA	TGTGCCAGCAGTATAGGGGGACGGAGCACTGAAGCTTTCTTT	CASSIGGRSTEAFF
TRBV7-9	NA	TRBJ1-2	NA	TGTGCCAGCAGCGCCTCCAACTATGGCTACACCTTC	CASSASNYGYTF
TRBV10-2	few	TRBJ1-4	TRBD1	TGCGCCAGCAGTGAGGCTACAGGGGCTGTTGAAAAACTGTTTTTT	CASSEATGAVEKLFF
TRBV9	once	TRBJ2-1	TRBD2	TGTGCCAGCAGCGAGGAAGCGGGATGGGTCTACAATGAGCAGTTCTTC	CASSEEAGWVYNEQFF
TRBV28	NA	TRBJ1-1	TRBD1	TGTGCCAGCAGTTTAGAGACAGGGGGGAACACTGAAGCTTTCTTT	CASSLETGGNTEAFF
TRBV30	NA	TRBJ2-5	NA	TGTGCCTGGAGTAGGGCGGGAACAGAAGAGACCCAGTACTTC	CAWSRAGTEETQYF
TRBV7-2	NA	TRBJ1-2	TRBD1	TGTGCCAGCAGCTTAAGTTCGGGACAGGGCGGGGAGTATGGCTACACCTTC	CASSLSSGQGGEYGYTF
TRBV25-1	NA	TRBJ2-2	NA	TGTGCCAGCAGTCAGGGAAAGAACACCGGGGAGCTGTTTTTT	CASSQGKNTGELFF
TRBV2	NA	TRBJ2-1	NA	TGTGCCAGCACCTCCGAGTCCTACAATGAGCAGTTCTTC	CASTSESYNEQFF
TRBV19	NA	TRBJ2-3	TRBD2	TGTGCCAGTAGTAGACTGAGCGGGAGGGCCCTAACAGATACGCAGTATTTT	CASSRLSGRALTDTQYF
TRBV9	NA	TRBJ2-1	NA	TGTGCCAGCAGCGCCACAGGGCTGAGCTCCTACAATGAGCAGTTCTTC	CASSATGLSSYNEQFF
TRBV3-1/TRBV3-2	NA	TRBJ1-5	NA	TGTGCCAGCAGCCAAGGGGTGTTGCAGCCCCAGCATTTT	CASSQGVLQPQHF
TRBV18	NA	TRBJ2-3	NA	TGTGCCAGCTCACCGAACGCGAAAACAGATACGCAGTATTTT	CASSPNAKTDTQYF
TRBV11-2	NA	TRBJ2-7	NA	TGTGCCGAGGCGGGGACGGGGGCCTACGAGCAGTACTTC	CAEAGTGAYEQYF
TRBV7-8	NA	TRBJ1-3	NA	TGTGCCAGCAGCTCAGACAGGAGCCGTGGAAACACCATATATTTT	CASSSDRSRGNTIYF
TRBV6-5	NA	TRBJ1-6	NA	TGTGCCAGCAGCTCGTCGGGCCCATATAATTCACCCCTCCACTTT	CASSSSGPYNSPLHF
TRBV7-2	NA	TRBJ2-1	TRBD2	TGTGCCAGCAGCTTAGCCGGACTAGCGGGAGTCAATGAGCAGTTCTTC	CASSLAGLAGVNEQFF
TRBV5-1	NA	TRBJ2-2	TRBD1	TGCGCCAGCAGCTTACAGGGGGCAACCGGGGAGCTGTTTTTT	CASSLQGATGELFF
TRBV2	NA	TRBJ2-7	NA	TGTGCCAGCAGTGAAAGGGGCTACGAGCAGTACTTC	CASSERGYEQYF
TRBV30	NA	TRBJ1-2	NA	TGTGCCTGGAGTGTAATCCGGGGGGTTGGCTACACCTTC	CAWSVIRGVGYTF
TRBV10-3	NA	TRBJ1-2	TRBD1	TGTGCCATCAGTCTCGACAGGGGGAACTATGGCTACACCTTC	CAISLDRGNYGYTF
TRBV4-1	few	TRBJ2-7	TRBD2	TGCGCCAGCAGCCATCAAATTCTAGCGGGAGTAAACGAGCAGTACTTC	CASSHQILAGVNEQYF
TRBV7-2	NA	TRBJ2-7	TRBD2	TGTGCCAGCAGCTCCCCCCCTGGACTAGCGGGAGGAAGTTACGAGCAGTACTTC	CASSSPPGLAGGSYEQYF
TRBV6-1	NA	TRBJ1-4	NA	TGTGCCAGCAGTGTGGGACCGGGCCAACTTAATGAAAAACTGTTTTTT	CASSVGPGQLNEKLFF
TRBV15	NA	TRBJ2-2	TRBD2	TGTGCCACCAGCGAGACTAGCGGCGGGACCGGGGAGCTGTTTTTT	CATSETSGGTGELFF
TRBV5-5	NA	TRBJ1-2	TRBD1	TGTGCCAGCAGCCCCCGGGACAGCTTTTTGTTTTTCTATGGCTACACCTTC	CASSPRDSFLFFYGYTF
TRBV29-1	once	TRBJ2-1	NA	TGCAGCGCCACGGTCTCCAGCTCCTACAATGAGCAGTTCTTC	CSATVSSSYNEQFF
TRBV7-9	NA	TRBJ2-7	NA	TGTGCCAGCAGCTTGTCAAACAAACACGAGCAGTACTTC	CASSLSNKHEQYF
TRBV3-1/TRBV3-2	NA	TRBJ2-1	TRBD2	TGTGCCAGCAGCCAAGGGACTAGCGTCAATGAGCAGTTCTTC	CASSQGTSVNEQFF